What follows is one TCR beta chain and its context. Its binding antigen is unknown. No much larger clone exists at a distance of one base, and base qualities are not known. Donors were 30 to 45 systemically healthy Caucasian individuals from Russia aged roughly 6 to 95 years. Approximately 10 milliliters of peripheral blood were collected from each donor into EDTA-treated Vacutainer tubes. Ficoll-Paque density-gradient centrifugation was used to isolate PBMCs, with at least 7 million per sample. Trizol reagent was used to extract total RNA from the PBMCs, yielding at least 6 micrograms per sample. Naive CD45RAhigh/CD27high T cell percentages were measured by flow cytometry on a PBMC aliquot from every donor. The record originates from a study of blood T cells in healthy people across ages (dated by TCRdb to about 2015). Broadly, across the study: In model experiments, roughly one uniquely barcoded TCR beta cDNA molecule per two T cells was captured by template switching. Using deep sequencing normalized with unique cDNA molecular identifiers, the study measured how TCR beta repertoire diversity changes with age. The donors were divided into four age groups: young (average around 17 years), middle-aged (approximately 39), aged (around 67) and long-lived (about 80). To avoid experimental bias, donors of different ages were randomly spread across the sequencing lanes. For two donors (one aged 18 to 29 and one aged 80 or older), the study analyzed two additional independent replicas of 1 million unique cDNA reads from the same blood draw. General conclusions and limits of the study: Observed TCR beta diversity per million T cells fell roughly linearly with age, and a significant reduction was already apparent by age roughly 41. There was a strong correlation between observed TCR beta diversity and the percentage of naive T cells measured by flow cytometry. Donor CMV infection status was unknown, potentially confounding age-related changes in expanded clonotypes. Compared with the aged group, the long-lived group had more naive CD4+ T cells, fewer expanded clones and increased TCR diversity, a pattern suggesting age selection. Estimates of total diversity based on one million sequenced T cells were regarded as lower bounds and as underestimates. Bulk unsorted PBMC profiling prevented conclusive comparison of naive and antigen-experienced compartments.

Trimming at the junction amounts to 6 bases on V and 7 bases on J, and the germline ends lie 19 bases apart. From its cysteine to its phenylalanine, the CDR3 spans 15 amino acids. Of the read, only the CDR3 DNA is kept; its 45 bases are in frame from base 1. Per the germline V gene, MDHEN is the CDR1 and SYDVKM is the CDR2. The method behind the library was 5' RACE. TCRdb names Illumina HiSeq 2500 as the instrument used. A second roughly 7 to 12 cycle PCR used a sample-barcoded 5' primer and a J-beta primer mix. A unique molecular identifier was introduced onto each TCR beta cDNA molecule by a template-switch 5' adaptor carrying 12 random nucleotides. Each sample yielded at least 2.5 million CDR3-containing paired-end reads. All of the RNA was converted into first-strand cDNA using the Mint cDNA synthesis kit, with a TRBC-specific oligonucleotide serving as the primer. Following uracil-DNA glycosylase treatment, all cDNA underwent a first 18-cycle PCR with the universal primers M1SS and BC2_uni_R. The source study handled its data this way. For normalization, 1 million high-quality reads were randomly selected from each sample, with every read carrying a distinct molecular identifier. Instead of being binned into consensus sequences, reads with shared molecular identifiers were discarded. MiTCR, run with a Q25 quality threshold and the strictest error-elimination algorithm, handled CDR3 identification, clonotype clustering and error correction. A nonparametric unseen species model with Euler transformation was used to estimate a lower bound on total TCR beta diversity. Through fastp at Q25 and MiXCR, TCRdb rebuilt clones from the public reads, retaining in-frame beta chains. Rows matching on CDR3 protein sequence are summarized as one entry with the most common DNA and genes. TCRdb assigned the V and J calls; the authors' analysis was not used. This sample gives roughly 1.7 million distinct CDR3 sequences in total; about 35% of them show up just once. The ten largest clonotypes hold around 11% of the sample.

Recombination linked TRBV28 to TRBJ2-1, with the D gene possibly TRBD1 or TRBD2, each one fitting 5 bases. The sample comprised blood. The sequence was collected from a woman aged 25 to 39 in good health. This receptor has the CDR3 CASSSPGPTSNEQFF. The bases are TGTGCCAGCAGCTCACCGGGGCCCACATCTAATGAGCAGTTCTTC. Where the CDR3 stops, the reference TRBV28 and TRBJ2-1 genes take over; the full variable domain is DVKVTQSSRYLVKRTGEKVFLECVQDMDHENMFWYRQDPGLGLRLIYFSYDVKMKEKGDIPEGYSVSREKKERFSLILESASTNQTSMYLCASSSPGPTSNEQFFGPGTRLTVL.